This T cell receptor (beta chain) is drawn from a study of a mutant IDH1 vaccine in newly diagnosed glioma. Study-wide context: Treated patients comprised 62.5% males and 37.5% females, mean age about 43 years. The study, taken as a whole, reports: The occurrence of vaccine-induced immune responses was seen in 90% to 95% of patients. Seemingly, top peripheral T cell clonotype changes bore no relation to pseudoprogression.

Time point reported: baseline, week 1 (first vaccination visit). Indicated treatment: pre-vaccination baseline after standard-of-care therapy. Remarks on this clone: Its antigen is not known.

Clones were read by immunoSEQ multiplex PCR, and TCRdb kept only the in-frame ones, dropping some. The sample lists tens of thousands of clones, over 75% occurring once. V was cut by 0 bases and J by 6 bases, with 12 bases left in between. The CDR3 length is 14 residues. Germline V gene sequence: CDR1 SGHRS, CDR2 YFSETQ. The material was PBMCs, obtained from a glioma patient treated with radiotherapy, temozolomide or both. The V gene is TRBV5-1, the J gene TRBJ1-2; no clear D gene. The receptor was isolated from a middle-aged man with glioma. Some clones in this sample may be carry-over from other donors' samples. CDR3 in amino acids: CASSLVGSEDGYTF. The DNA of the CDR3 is TGCGCCAGCAGCTTGGTTGGGTCAGAAGATGGCTACACCTTC.